The clone carrying this TCR beta chain was found many times. The antigen is not known. Semi-nested PCR with Nested Universal Primer A followed constant-region reverse priming of full-length variable regions. Each CDR3 protein is one row after TCRdb ran MiXCR on the 5' RACE reads. Of tens of thousands of distinct CDR3 sequences listed, 25% to 30% are singletons. The CDR3 has 14 amino acids. J was trimmed by 9 bases and V by 4 bases; bases with no gene match: 9. The V gene's germline CDR1 is SGHRS and CDR2 YFSETQ. The study's findings and limits: Greatest tumor Treg TCR overlap was with tumor naive CD4+ cells.

The V and J genes are TRBV5-1 and TRBJ2-1, with 8 bases matching TRBD1. Material: naive CD4+ T cells sorted from blood. Subset noted: naive CD4+ T cells, CD4+CD45RA+CD25-. The clonotype originates from a female donor with breast cancer. This CDR3 reads CASSRGQVVSEQFF. The CDR3 bases are TGCGCCAGCAGCCGGGGACAGGTAGTGAGTGAGCAGTTCTTC.